The present T cell receptor beta chain was sequenced within a study of cytomegalovirus exposure and HLA in healthy donors. In the PCR, 60 Vbeta and 13 Jbeta primers were used. This table comes from immunoSEQ multiplex PCR, and its TCRdb copy is limited to in-frame clones, with some not included. In the table there are around 100,000 clones, around 80% of which are singletons. The CDR3 covers 13 residues. Germline CDR1 is MGHRA and CDR2 is YSYEKL. Study-wide points: Sequencing likely produced, as an artifact, a cluster of highly shared sequence variants.

Concerning this clone: The target antigen is unknown.

Sequencing was done on a sample of PBMCs. This receptor was identified in a male donor in good health and CMV-seropositive. The genes are TRBV4-1 and TRBJ2-5, with D uncertain. The DNA matches TRBJ2-7 better at its end, which makes the J call doubtful. The DNA of the CDR3 is TGCGCCAGCAGTTCTGGCGGCTCCTACGAGCAGTACTTC. Translation gives CASSSGGSYEQYF.